This TCR beta chain was profiled in a study of T cells in Graves' hyperthyroidism and ophthalmopathy. Study-level points and caveats: Ophthalmopathy got predicted by the model a median about 6.7 months before its onset. Most expanded thyroid clonotypes above 0.001 also appeared in blood.

The CDR3 loop spans 20 amino acids. V lost 1 base to trimming and J lost 3 bases; unmatched junction nucleotides: 11. Germline CDR1 is MGHDK and CDR2 is SYGVNS. TCR beta CDR3 regions were amplified from RNA. The TCR CDR3 first-round RT-PCR relied on the HTBI primer set. TCRdb called the multiplex PCR reads again in MiXCR, with one record for every CDR3 protein. The table records 300,000 to 450,000 distinct CDR3 sequences, about 14% of them present only once. Graves' hyperthyroidism is called stable when ophthalmopathy does not progress within 18 months. It was 8 to 10 ml of fresh peripheral blood that supplied the PBMCs. This clonotype was seen a few times. Its specificity is not known.

This TCR derives from a woman aged 55-69 years with Graves' hyperthyroidism. The sample consisted of blood. The chain links TRBV25-1 to TRBJ2-2; 13 nucleotides line up with TRBD2. For the CDR3, the DNA is TGTGCCAGCAGTGAATTTTCTTGGACTAGCGGGAGAGTGGACACCGGGGAGCTGTTTTTT. It translates to CASSEFSWTSGRVDTGELFF.